This T cell receptor (beta chain) was documented in a study of early stage breast cancer tumors. This CDR3 has 14 residues. V lost 3 bases, J lost 3 bases, and 11 bases lay in between. The V gene's germline CDR1 is SGHVS and CDR2 FNYEAQ. Repertoires were generated with immunoSEQ multiplex PCR, while TCRdb's copy carries only in-frame clones and drops some. This sample has over 8,500 clones, with about 64% found just once. The genes are TRBV7-6 and TRBJ2-5; D gene uncertain. The sequence was obtained from a person aged 60 to 70 with breast cancer. The source material was normal breast tissue next to the tumor. The CDR3 sequence is CASSFELLEETQYF. The CDR3 DNA reads TGTGCCAGCAGCTTCGAACTACTTGAAGAGACCCAGTACTTC.